Sequencing of this TCR beta chain was carried out in a study of blood T cell repertoires in COVID-19. Background on the study: Samples of COVID-19 (acute and convalescent) were obtained from the United States, Italy and Spain.

V was clipped by 0 bases and J by 3 bases; unmatched bases: 7. This CDR3 is 16 amino acids long. Germline-derived CDR1 and CDR2 are LGHNA and YNFKEQ. Generated by immunoSEQ multiplex PCR, the TCRdb table keeps only in-frame clones and is missing some. The sample comprises some 56,000 clones, 89% of which are singletons, and more than 40% rests with the top ten. The sample consisted of peripheral blood. This rearrangement joins TRBV4-2 to TRBJ2-7, with 8 bases fitting TRBD2. The sequence was obtained from an older woman with COVID-19, enrolled during active disease. Here the CDR3 reads CASSQDGGGNFYEQYF. CDR3 sequence (DNA): TGTGCCAGCAGCCAAGATGGCGGGGGGAACTTCTACGAGCAGTACTTC.